The rows below give T cell receptor beta chains drawn from one sample of a study of T cell repertoires in cytomegalovirus infection. TCRdb reprocessed the reads via MiXCR and lists one record per CDR3 protein. The data show approximately 200,000 distinct CDR3 sequences, 22% seen once. Sequenced input: CD8+ T cells from PBMCs. The receptors were gathered from a human donor in good health (CMV status not recorded). Some clones in this sample may be carry-over from other donors' samples. CDR3s include the opening cysteine and the closing phenylalanine or tryptophan. Fields, in order: V gene, J gene, CDR3 protein.

TRBV4-1	TRBJ2-2	CASSHQQGTGELFF
TRBV7-2	TRBJ2-1	CASSPGPNHNEQFF
TRBV5-5	TRBJ2-3	CASSLSRELGTDTQYF
TRBV7-9	TRBJ1-2	CASSSWDRTSNYGYTF
TRBV5-6	TRBJ2-5	CASSVILQETQYF
TRBV7-2	TRBJ1-5	CASSLDRAYNQPQHF
TRBV4-1	TRBJ2-1	CASSQDRAGWLEQFF
TRBV2	TRBJ2-3	CASSEIEAGVTDTQYF
TRBV12-3/TRBV12-4	TRBJ2-2	CASSWDGPTGELFF
TRBV2	TRBJ2-5	CASSQLGGLETQYF
TRBV12-3/TRBV12-4	TRBJ1-2	CASSPQINYGYTF
TRBV19	TRBJ1-1	CASSVGWGTGGTEAFF
TRBV27	TRBJ2-2	CASSLSAGGETGELFF
TRBV5-4	TRBJ2-7	CASSVAPGANYEQYF
TRBV6-4	TRBJ1-1	CASSFKLNTEAFF
TRBV29-1	TRBJ1-2	CSVEDSRANYGYTF
TRBV5-6	TRBJ2-7	CASSQLWGANSYEQYF
TRBV20-1	TRBJ2-7	CSARWGAGHEQYF
TRBV28	TRBJ2-3	CASSLGSRTSGLPWDSTDTQYF
TRBV29-1	TRBJ1-1	CSVEDFPEAFF
TRBV7-9	TRBJ1-5	CASSPQPQHF
TRBV7-8	TRBJ2-7	CASSPGRGYEQYF
TRBV4-1	TRBJ2-3	CASSQDPRFPAGGPDTQYF
TRBV7-9	TRBJ1-2	CASSLARSGEIYGYTF
TRBV25-1	TRBJ1-1	CASSTRETAYEAFF
TRBV2	TRBJ2-7	CASSDWGGDEQYF
TRBV7-6	TRBJ1-2	CASSDGGFGYTF
TRBV28	TRBJ1-5	CASSFGEYSNQPQHF
TRBV28	TRBJ2-7	CASSMFRTYEQYF
TRBV7-9	TRBJ2-1	CASSWGRVGYNEQFF
TRBV6-6	TRBJ1-5	CASGTDSNQPQHF
TRBV5-6	TRBJ1-3	CASSLGNSGNTIYF
TRBV7-2	TRBJ2-3	CASSRGLAGTDTQYF
TRBV7-8	TRBJ2-3	CASSSGAGGPTDTQYF
TRBV7-9	TRBJ1-3	CASNLGGSSGNTIYF
TRBV7-9	TRBJ1-1	CAIRGRLNTEAFF
TRBV20-1	TRBJ2-1	CSALGGGEDTYNEQFF
TRBV12-3/TRBV12-4	TRBJ2-3	CASSPLAGTQYF
TRBV20-1	TRBJ1-4	CSARDRGHLNEKLFF
TRBV2	TRBJ1-3	CASSEGVGGNTIYF
TRBV7-9	TRBJ2-5	CASSLRLGQETQYF
TRBV2	TRBJ2-7	CASSGPGVEQYF
TRBV19	TRBJ1-1	CASKRNTEAFF
TRBV12-3/TRBV12-4	TRBJ2-5	CASSRTGRGEETQYF
TRBV7-2	TRBJ1-1	CASSFWVGTEAFF
TRBV7-8	TRBJ1-5	CASSILEAYSNQPQHF